One sample yielded the 11 T cell receptor beta chains listed below, sequenced in a study of cytomegalovirus exposure and HLA in healthy donors. The PCR was carried out with 60 Vbeta primers and 13 Jbeta primers. Data came from immunoSEQ multiplex PCR; TCRdb stores just in-frame clones and leaves some out. The data show fewer than 200,000 clones, roughly 77% seen once. The sample consisted of PBMCs. These receptor sequences come from a woman between 35 and 50 years old in good health and CMV-seropositive.

The V and J genes are TRBV28 and TRBJ1-2; 8 positions match TRBD1. Germline CDR1 reads MDHEN; CDR2 reads SYDVKM. The CDR3 spans 15 residues. V was clipped by 7 bases and J by 4 bases; unmatched bases: 11. CDR3 residues: CASTHDPGQVYGYTF. Here the CDR3 DNA reads TGTGCCAGCACCCACGATCCGGGACAGGTCTATGGCTACACCTTC.

The chain links TRBV4-1 to TRBJ1-3; TRBD1 might be the D (6 bases). Trimming took off 1 base at V and 2 bases at J, with 27 bases between the two ends. CDR3 length equals 21 residues. Germline values: CDR1 MGHRA, CDR2 YSYEKL. CDR3 coding DNA: TGCGCCAGCAGCCAAGCAATCCCTCGCAGGGGAAAATATAATGCTGGAAACACCATATATTTT. This translates into CASSQAIPRRGKYNAGNTIYF.

The chain recombines TRBV14 with TRBJ2-5, with a possible D match to TRBD2 (5 bases). V dropped 4 bases and J dropped 11 bases, with 17 bases sitting between them. This CDR3 is 13 amino acids long. Germline CDR1 SGHDN, CDR2 FVKESK. The DNA of the CDR3 is TGTGCCAGCAGCCGGAATGATTTGGGAGAGCAGTACTTC. Its translation: CASSRNDLGEQYF.

In this sample, this clone turned up a few times. V is TRBV7-2 and J is TRBJ1-5; no clear D gene. Trimming took off 1 base at V and 4 bases at J, with 5 bases between the two ends. The CDR3 contains 13 residues. Germline V lookup: CDR1 SGHTA, CDR2 FQGNSA. CDR3 amino acids: CASSLEANQPQHF. In nucleotides, the CDR3 is TGTGCCAGCAGCTTAGAAGCTAATCAGCCCCAGCATTTT.

CDR3 loop: CASSFEGQGATDTQYF. The CDR3 nucleotides are TGTGCCAGCAGCTTTGAAGGCCAGGGGGCCACAGATACGCAGTATTTT. The rearrangement links TRBV5-6 to TRBJ2-3, with 8 bases that match TRBD1. V lost 2 bases and J lost 2; bases outside the gene matches: 7. Germline CDR1 is SGHDT and CDR2 is YYEEEE. The CDR3 is 16 amino acids.

The V call is TRBV4-3, the J call TRBJ2-3; 12 bases agree with TRBD2. This CDR3 has 17 amino acids. J was trimmed by 4 bases and V by 0 bases; bases with no gene match: 5. Germline V gives CDR1 LGHNA, CDR2 YSLEER. CDR3 loop: CASSQEASGGAPDTQYF. The CDR3 region has the DNA TGCGCCAGCAGCCAAGAGGCTAGCGGGGGGGCCCCAGATACGCAGTATTTT.

In nucleotides, the CDR3 is TGTGCCAGCTCACCACGGGGGGACACTGAAGCTTTCTTT. It yields the protein CASSPRGDTEAFF. The chain links TRBV18 to TRBJ1-1; weak D call: TRBD1 (5 bases). Trimming took 1 base from V and 3 from J, leaving 6 bases between them. The germline gives CDR1 KGHSH, CDR2 LQKENI. There are 13 residues in the CDR3.

The CDR3 region has the DNA TGCGCCAGCAGCCATACACTGAACACTGAAGCTTTCTTT. Translated: CASSHTLNTEAFF. The V gene is TRBV4-1, the J gene TRBJ1-1, with no clear D. Trimming took off 3 bases at V and 0 bases at J, with 5 bases between the two ends. The CDR3 is made up of 13 amino acids. The germline V gene has CDR1 MGHRA and CDR2 YSYEKL.

V usage is TRBV28 and J usage is TRBJ1-2; perhaps TRBD1 as D (6 bases). Germline values: CDR1 MDHEN, CDR2 SYDVKM. V was trimmed by 2 bases and J by 5 bases, leaving 12 bases between them. This CDR3 contains 14 residues. The CDR3 loop is CASSLPDSGYGYTF. DNA for the CDR3: TGTGCCAGCAGTTTACCGGACAGCGGATATGGCTACACCTTC.

This clone has only a few counts. The chain recombines TRBV7-9 with TRBJ2-3; D unresolved. Deletions cut 4 bases from V and 2 bases from J, with 4 bases between. Germline V CDR1 and CDR2: SEHNR, FQNEAQ (reference sequence). This CDR3 has 12 residues. The CDR3: CASSYITDTQYF. The CDR3 coding sequence is TGTGCCAGCAGCTACATCACAGATACGCAGTATTTT.

The CDR3 DNA sequence: TGTGCCAGCAGTCCCGGGGGGGCCGTGGGTGAGCAGTTCTTC. Encoded protein: CASSPGGAVGEQFF. The genes are TRBV28 and TRBJ2-1, with TRBD2 matching over 8 bases. J lost 9 bases, V lost 5 bases, and 9 bases had no gene match. The CDR3 has 14 residues. Germline values: CDR1 MDHEN, CDR2 SYDVKM.